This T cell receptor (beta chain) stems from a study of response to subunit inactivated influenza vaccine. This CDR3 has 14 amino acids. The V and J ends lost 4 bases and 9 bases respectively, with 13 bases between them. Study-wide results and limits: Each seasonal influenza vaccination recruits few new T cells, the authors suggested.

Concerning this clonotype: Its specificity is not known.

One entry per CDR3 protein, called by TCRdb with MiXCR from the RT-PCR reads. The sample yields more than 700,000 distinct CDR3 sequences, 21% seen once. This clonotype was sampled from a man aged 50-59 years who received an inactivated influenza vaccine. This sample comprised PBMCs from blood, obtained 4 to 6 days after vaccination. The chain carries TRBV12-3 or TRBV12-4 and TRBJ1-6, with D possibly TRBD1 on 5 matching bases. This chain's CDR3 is CASSSLGDFSPLHF. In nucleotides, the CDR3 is TGTGCCAGCAGTTCATTGGGGGACTTTTCACCCCTCCACTTT.